This TCR beta chain was identified during a study of T-cell reconstitution after alpha-beta-depleted transplantation in children (dated by TCRdb to about 2016). Notes on the research overall: T-cell immune reconstitution after TCRalphabeta/CD19-depleted allogeneic hematopoietic cell transplantation in children was quantitatively tracked in the study by means of TCR repertoire profiling.

Receptors were amplified or captured by PCR. The listed sequencing device is Illumina HiSeq 2500. To normalize quantification of the TCRbeta repertoire, the TCR libraries were built with molecular barcoding that relied on unique molecular identifiers. The raw public reads went through TCRdb reprocessing: fastp at Q25, MiXCR clone calling, in-frame beta chains kept. When rows share a CDR3 protein, they turn into one entry using the most common DNA and genes. For this sample the table gives 600,000 to 700,000 distinct CDR3 sequences, of which around a sixth were detected only once. The ten biggest clones cover 0.85% to 1.3% of the sample. Only a few counts were recorded for this clonotype. Its recognized antigen is unknown. Base qualities are not provided; no much larger clone lies one nucleotide away. CDR1 and CDR2 were assigned from the germline V gene (reference sequence) as SEHNR and FQNEAQ. Trimming costs V 4 bases and J 0 bases, and their ends lie 13 bases apart. The CDR3, cysteine through phenylalanine, is 16 amino acids long. Solely the CDR3 DNA is kept, with 48 bases framed from the first base.

The receptor chain draws on TRBV7-9 and TRBJ2-4; tentative D gene TRBD1, with 5 bases matching. The sequenced sample was PBMCs from the stem cell graft donor, obtained from the stem cell graft. The sequence derives from a human donor who donated a stem cell graft to a child with acute myeloid leukemia. The bases are TGTGCCAGCAGCTCCAGGGATCCTATAGCCAAAAACATTCAGTACTTC. The translation is CASSSRDPIAKNIQYF.